This entry concerns a single TCR beta chain. CDR1 and CDR2 (germline): MNHEY, SMNVEV (reference sequence). The CDR3 is made up of 14 amino acids. V was shortened by 6 bases and J by 4 bases, with 13 bases between the two germline ends. These data originate in a study of blood T cell repertoires in COVID-19. Per the original methods: Amplification from reference gene primers served as the basis for estimated nucleated cell counts. Profiled with immunoSEQ multiplex PCR; TCRdb holds only in-frame clones, not every one. The V and J calls and the clone size are those of that table, but D and trimming were determined from the DNA. The sample holds about 110,000 clones; about 80% are singletons and the top ten take roughly 3.8%.

Sequenced sample: peripheral blood. The V and J genes are TRBV27 and TRBJ2-1; TRBD2 is a possible D gene (7 bases). This sequence originates from a woman older than 75 with acute or convalescent COVID-19. The DNA for the CDR3 is TGTGCCAGCAGCCGCGGGGGCGGATACAATGAGCAGTTCTTC. Translation gives CASSRGGGYNEQFF.